The entry below gives a single T cell receptor (beta chain) sequence along with its context. These data originate in a study of blood T cell repertoires in COVID-19. In the study overall: The study drew acute and convalescent COVID-19 samples from the United States, Italy and Spain. T cells, B-cell-depleted T cells, or PBMCs provided the cDNA or gDNA that served as material.

The V end was cut by 2 bases, the J end by 9 bases, with 8 bases between. Per the germline V gene, CDR1 is LGHNA and CDR2 is YSLEER. The length of the CDR3 is 13 residues. Study processing details: Estimation of nucleated cell counts was performed using reference gene primer amplification. Some clones are missing from TCRdb's copy, which holds only in-frame ones; the method was immunoSEQ multiplex PCR. V, J and clone size are taken as reported in that table, and D and trimming were inferred from the DNA itself. Here the sample spans tens of thousands of clones, 60% to 75% being singletons. V and J are TRBV4-3 and TRBJ1-6; the D is unclear. Source material: peripheral blood. The source is a man in his fifties with active or convalescent COVID-19. The CDR3 is CASSQYSGSPLHF. In DNA, the CDR3 is TGCGCCAGCAGCCAATACTCCGGTTCACCCCTCCACTTT.